The rows below give T cell receptor beta chains drawn from one sample of a study of T cell responses to AZD1222 COVID-19 vaccine. TCRdb's table, derived via immunoSEQ multiplex PCR, lists solely in-frame clones and lacks some. The data show fewer than 150,000 clones, roughly 93% seen once. Here the sequenced sample was peripheral blood, taken on day 0 of AZD1222 vaccination. The receptors were sampled from an adult in good health. Each CDR3 is given with its conserved first and last residue. A D gene is named only where the DNA matches it firmly. Clone sizes are given selectively: once, few, many, or a class where the clone is expanded.

v_call: TRBV2; clone_size: NA; j_call: TRBJ2-2; d_call: TRBD1; cdr3_nt: TGTGCCAGCAGTCGACAGGGAAGGGACACCGGGGAGCTGTTTTTT; cdr3_aa: CASSRQGRDTGELFF
v_call: TRBV20-1; clone_size: NA; j_call: TRBJ1-2; d_call: NA; cdr3_nt: TGCAGTGCTCCAACATACTATGGCTACACCTTC; cdr3_aa: CSAPTYYGYTF
v_call: TRBV21-1; clone_size: NA; j_call: TRBJ1-1; d_call: NA; cdr3_nt: TGTGCCAGCAGCAAAGAAATGAATGGGACAGGGGTTAACACTGAAGCTTTCTTT; cdr3_aa: CASSKEMNGTGVNTEAFF
v_call: TRBV6-6; clone_size: NA; j_call: TRBJ1-5; d_call: NA; cdr3_nt: TGTGCCAGCAGTTACCGCAACAGGGAAAGTCAGCCCCAGCATTTT; cdr3_aa: CASSYRNRESQPQHF
v_call: TRBV7-8; clone_size: NA; j_call: TRBJ1-1; d_call: TRBD1; cdr3_nt: TGTGCCAGCAGCTTCCTGACAGGGGCTACCCAGAACACTGAAGCTTTCTTT; cdr3_aa: CASSFLTGATQNTEAFF
v_call: TRBV11-2; clone_size: once; j_call: TRBJ1-1; d_call: TRBD1; cdr3_nt: TGTGCCAGCAGCTTAGATCCGGGACAGGGAGGGTTTAGTACTGAAGCTTTCTTT; cdr3_aa: CASSLDPGQGGFSTEAFF
v_call: TRBV5-8; clone_size: few; j_call: TRBJ1-5; d_call: NA; cdr3_nt: TGTGCCAGCAGCTTGTATCAGGGACACGGGGATCAGCCCCAGCATTTT; cdr3_aa: CASSLYQGHGDQPQHF
v_call: TRBV9; clone_size: NA; j_call: TRBJ2-2; d_call: TRBD2; cdr3_nt: TGTGCCAGCAGCGCGATGAGGACTAGCGGGGGGGACACCGGGGAGCTGTTTTTT; cdr3_aa: CASSAMRTSGGDTGELFF
v_call: TRBV27; clone_size: NA; j_call: TRBJ1-5; d_call: NA; cdr3_nt: TGTGCCAGCAGTTTGAGGCCCCTTGGTCAGCCCCAGCATTTT; cdr3_aa: CASSLRPLGQPQHF
v_call: TRBV30; clone_size: NA; j_call: TRBJ2-5; d_call: TRBD2; cdr3_nt: TGTGCCGGGCTGGGGGGGTTTCAAGAGACCCAGTACTTC; cdr3_aa: CAGLGGFQETQYF
v_call: TRBV5-1; clone_size: once; j_call: TRBJ1-2; d_call: TRBD1; cdr3_nt: TGCGCCAGCAGCCTGGGGACAGGTGGGGGTTATGGCTACACCTTC; cdr3_aa: CASSLGTGGGYGYTF
v_call: TRBV5-1; clone_size: NA; j_call: TRBJ2-3; d_call: NA; cdr3_nt: TGCGCCAGCAGCTTGGGACTTAGCACAGATACGCAGTATTTT; cdr3_aa: CASSLGLSTDTQYF
v_call: TRBV19; clone_size: NA; j_call: TRBJ1-2; d_call: NA; cdr3_nt: TGTGCCAGTAGTATTACAGGGCCCAACTATGGCTACACCTTC; cdr3_aa: CASSITGPNYGYTF
v_call: TRBV12-5; clone_size: once; j_call: TRBJ2-5; d_call: NA; cdr3_nt: TGTGCTAGTGGTCCCCCCGGCAGGACGAACCAAGAGACCCAGTACTTC; cdr3_aa: CASGPPGRTNQETQYF
v_call: TRBV20-1; clone_size: NA; j_call: TRBJ1-1; d_call: NA; cdr3_nt: TGCAGTGCTAGTAGGACTAATGGGATGAACACTGAAGCTTTCTTT; cdr3_aa: CSASRTNGMNTEAFF
v_call: TRBV9; clone_size: NA; j_call: TRBJ1-2; d_call: NA; cdr3_nt: TGTGCCAGCAGCTCTCCAAGGTTCGGGGTTTCCGACTCCCTCTATGGCTACACCTTC; cdr3_aa: CASSSPRFGVSDSLYGYTF
v_call: TRBV11-2; clone_size: NA; j_call: TRBJ2-1; d_call: TRBD2; cdr3_nt: TGTGCCAGCAGTTTTACTAGCGGGGGGGTTAGTGAGCAGTTCTTC; cdr3_aa: CASSFTSGGVSEQFF
v_call: TRBV4-1; clone_size: NA; j_call: TRBJ1-1; d_call: TRBD1; cdr3_nt: TGCGCCAGCAGATGGACAGGGGGTCTTAACACTGAAGCTTTCTTT; cdr3_aa: CASRWTGGLNTEAFF
v_call: TRBV2; clone_size: NA; j_call: TRBJ1-2; d_call: NA; cdr3_nt: TGTGCCAGCAGATCAGGCTTTGGAGGCTACACCTTC; cdr3_aa: CASRSGFGGYTF
v_call: TRBV2; clone_size: NA; j_call: TRBJ2-1; d_call: NA; cdr3_nt: TGTGCCAGCAGAGGCAGGAGTTCCTACAATGAGCAGTTCTTC; cdr3_aa: CASRGRSSYNEQFF
v_call: TRBV11-3; clone_size: NA; j_call: TRBJ1-1; d_call: NA; cdr3_nt: TGTGCCAGCAGCTTAGGTTTAAACACTGAAGCTTTCTTT; cdr3_aa: CASSLGLNTEAFF
v_call: TRBV7-2; clone_size: few; j_call: TRBJ2-4; d_call: NA; cdr3_nt: TGTGCCAGCAGCTTTTCAGTTTTGAACATTCAGTACTTC; cdr3_aa: CASSFSVLNIQYF
v_call: TRBV27; clone_size: NA; j_call: TRBJ2-7; d_call: TRBD1; cdr3_nt: TGTGCCAGCAGTTTATTGGGGACAGGGGTCCACGAGCAGTACTTC; cdr3_aa: CASSLLGTGVHEQYF
v_call: TRBV7-8; clone_size: NA; j_call: TRBJ1-4; d_call: TRBD1; cdr3_nt: TGTGCCAGCAGCCCCCGGACAGGCAGGGGTAATGAAAAACTGTTTTTT; cdr3_aa: CASSPRTGRGNEKLFF